Included here is one TCR beta chain sequence, with context. Its matching antigen is unknown. These data come from a study of T cell responses to AZD1222 COVID-19 vaccine. Across the whole study: Second doses were pooled across both intervals (about 4 or about 12 weeks). Study-wide points: Donors, mostly white British, included more females; clonal diversity was possibly underestimated. The study found Spike-specific TCR breadth and depth rose after two AZD1222 doses.

Looked up from germline, CDR1 is SNHLY and CDR2 is FYNNEI. This CDR3 is built from 14 residues. Trimming removed 8 bases from V and 3 bases from J; junction bases left unmatched: 7. Generated by immunoSEQ multiplex PCR, the TCRdb table keeps only in-frame clones and is missing some. Of around 94,000 clones in the sample, nearly 90% are singletons; the top ten hold under 25%. The receptor comes from an adult in good health. This rearrangement joins TRBV2 to TRBJ1-1; 9 nucleotides agree with TRBD1. Here the sequenced sample was peripheral blood, taken on day 0 of AZD1222 vaccination. CDR3: CASGGQGLYTEAFF. The CDR3 region has the DNA TGTGCCAGCGGGGGACAGGGCCTTTACACTGAAGCTTTCTTT.